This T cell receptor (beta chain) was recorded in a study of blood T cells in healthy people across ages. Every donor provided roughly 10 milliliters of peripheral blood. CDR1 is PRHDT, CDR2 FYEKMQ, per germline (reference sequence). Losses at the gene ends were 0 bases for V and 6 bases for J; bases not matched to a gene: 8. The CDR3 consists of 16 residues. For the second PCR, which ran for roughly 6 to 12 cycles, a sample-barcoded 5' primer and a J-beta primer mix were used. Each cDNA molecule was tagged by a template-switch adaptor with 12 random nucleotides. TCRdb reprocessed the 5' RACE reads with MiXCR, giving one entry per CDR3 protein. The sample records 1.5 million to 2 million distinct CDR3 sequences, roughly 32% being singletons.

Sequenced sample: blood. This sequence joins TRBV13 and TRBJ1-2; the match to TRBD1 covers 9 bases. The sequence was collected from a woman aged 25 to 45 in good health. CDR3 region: CASSLGSLTGGNGYTF. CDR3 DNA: TGTGCCAGCAGCTTAGGGAGCTTAACAGGGGGCAATGGCTACACCTTC. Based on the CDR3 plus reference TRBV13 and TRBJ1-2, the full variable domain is AAGVIQSPRHLIKEKRETATLKCYPIPRHDTVYWYQQGPGQDPQFLISFYEKMQSDKGSIPDRFSAQQFSDYHSELNMSSLELGDSALYFCASSLGSLTGGNGYTFGSGTRLTVV.